The clone carrying this TCR beta chain was found many times. Its specificity is not known. CDR3 length equals 16 residues. Germline trimming cut 1 base from V and 7 bases from J; bases unmatched to any gene: 8. Germline lookup yields CDR1 DFQATT and CDR2 SNEGSKA (reference sequence). The data derive from a study of T cells after yellow fever vaccination. Study-wide context: Some fractions had low cell numbers, and these were prepared with SMART-Seq v4 Ultra Low Input.

The TCR cDNA carried a universal primer site and UMIs from 5'RACE template switching. TCRdb called the 5' RACE reads again in MiXCR, with one record for every CDR3 protein. The table has some 390,000 distinct CDR3 sequences, approximately 19% seen once. Whole-study findings and limits: In FACS-sorted repertoires, abundant clonotypes from the bulk population could appear as contaminants.

Here the sequenced sample was PBMCs, taken before the yellow fever booster vaccination. The rearrangement links TRBV20-1 to TRBJ1-5; 12 bases fit TRBD1. The sequence derives from a man aged 18 to 30 who received the YFV17D yellow fever vaccine. CDR3 coding DNA: TGCAGTGCTAGAGCTTCGGGACAGGGGGCGGGCCAGCCCCAGCATTTT. It yields the protein CSARASGQGAGQPQHF.